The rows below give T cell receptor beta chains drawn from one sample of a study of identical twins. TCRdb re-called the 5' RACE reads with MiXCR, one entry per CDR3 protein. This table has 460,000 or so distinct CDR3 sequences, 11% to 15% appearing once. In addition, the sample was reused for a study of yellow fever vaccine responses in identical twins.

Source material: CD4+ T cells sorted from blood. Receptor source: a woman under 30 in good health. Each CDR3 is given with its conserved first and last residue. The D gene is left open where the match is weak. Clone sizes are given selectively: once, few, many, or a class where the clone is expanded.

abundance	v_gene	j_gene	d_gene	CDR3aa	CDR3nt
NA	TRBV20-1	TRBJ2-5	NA	CSARAVGETQYF	TGCAGTGCCCGGGCAGTAGGAGAGACCCAGTACTTC
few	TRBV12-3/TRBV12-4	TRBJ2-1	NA	CASSLGSHNEQFF	TGTGCCAGCAGTTTAGGATCCCACAATGAGCAGTTCTTC
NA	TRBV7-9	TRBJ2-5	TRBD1	CASSLVGTEKETQYF	TGTGCCAGCAGCTTAGTCGGGACAGAAAAAGAGACCCAGTACTTC
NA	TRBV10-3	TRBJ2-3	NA	CATAGERSTDTQYF	TGTGCCACCGCAGGGGAAAGAAGCACAGATACGCAGTATTTT
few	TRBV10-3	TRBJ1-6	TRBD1	CAATEGQGVNSPLHF	TGTGCCGCTACCGAAGGGCAGGGGGTGAATTCACCCCTCCACTTT
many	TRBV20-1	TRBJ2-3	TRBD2	CSPEKGSGAVDTQYF	TGCAGTCCCGAGAAGGGTAGCGGGGCTGTGGATACGCAGTATTTT
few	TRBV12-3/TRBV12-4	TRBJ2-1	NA	CASRNEYNEQFF	TGTGCCAGCAGGAACGAATACAATGAGCAGTTCTTC
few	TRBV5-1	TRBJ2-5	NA	CASSLGQRLQETQYF	TGCGCCAGCAGCTTGGGCCAGCGGCTCCAAGAGACCCAGTACTTC
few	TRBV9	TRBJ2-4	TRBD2	CASSVFFLAGGTKNIQYF	TGTGCCAGCAGCGTGTTTTTTCTAGCGGGGGGGACCAAAAACATTCAGTACTTC
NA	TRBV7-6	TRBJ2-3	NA	CASSRRTGQITDTQYF	TGTGCCAGCAGTCGACGTACAGGTCAGATCACAGATACGCAGTATTTT
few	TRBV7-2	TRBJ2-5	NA	CASSDTGRIGETQYF	TGTGCCAGCAGCGATACAGGGAGGATAGGCGAGACCCAGTACTTC
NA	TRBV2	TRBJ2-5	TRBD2	CASSGQRLAEFQETQYF	TGTGCCAGCAGTGGTCAAAGACTAGCGGAATTCCAAGAGACCCAGTACTTC
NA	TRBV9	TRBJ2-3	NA	CASSVAGVAGTDTQYF	TGTGCCAGCAGCGTAGCAGGGGTGGCGGGCACAGATACGCAGTATTTT
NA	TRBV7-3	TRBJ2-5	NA	CASSPTGWHSETQYF	TGTGCCAGCAGCCCTACCGGATGGCATTCGGAGACCCAGTACTTC
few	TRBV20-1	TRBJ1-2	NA	CSARGSAGGAAGYTF	TGCAGTGCTAGAGGGTCGGCGGGGGGCGCGGCTGGCTACACCTTC
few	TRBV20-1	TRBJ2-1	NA	CSAPPPQGGSYNEQFF	TGCAGTGCTCCTCCCCCCCAGGGTGGGTCCTACAATGAGCAGTTCTTC
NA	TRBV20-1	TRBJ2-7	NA	CSARAPAGYPYEQYF	TGCAGTGCTAGAGCCCCGGCAGGGTATCCCTACGAGCAGTACTTC
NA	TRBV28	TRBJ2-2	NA	CASSLRGLTNTGELFF	TGTGCCAGCAGTTTACGGGGACTCACCAACACCGGGGAGCTGTTTTTT
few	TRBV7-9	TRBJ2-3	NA	CASSTAPLGRDTQYF	TGTGCCAGCAGCACCGCACCGTTGGGTCGGGATACGCAGTATTTT
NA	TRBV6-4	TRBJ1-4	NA	CASSVDPNGEKLFF	TGTGCCAGCAGTGTGGATCCAAACGGGGAAAAACTGTTTTTT
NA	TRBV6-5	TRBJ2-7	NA	CASSWSEVQGPYEQYF	TGTGCCAGCAGTTGGTCCGAGGTCCAGGGTCCCTACGAGCAGTACTTC
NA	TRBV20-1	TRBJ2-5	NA	CSATRDGQETQYF	TGCAGTGCTACTCGGGACGGCCAAGAGACCCAGTACTTC
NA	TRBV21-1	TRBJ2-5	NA	CASSMLGTSKETQYF	TGTGCCAGCAGCATGCTCGGGACTTCAAAAGAGACCCAGTACTTC
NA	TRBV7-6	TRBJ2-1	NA	CASSLAGEVGYNEQFF	TGTGCCAGCAGCTTAGCGGGGGAGGTGGGTTACAATGAGCAGTTCTTC
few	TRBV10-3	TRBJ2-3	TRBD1	CAISRDRGRSTDTQYF	TGTGCCATCAGCCGAGACAGGGGCCGTAGCACAGATACGCAGTATTTT
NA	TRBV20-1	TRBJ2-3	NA	CSALHRPDTQYF	TGCAGTGCTCTTCACCGCCCAGATACGCAGTATTTT